A single T cell receptor (beta chain) is shown here with its context. The antigen is not known. Each CDR3 protein gets one entry after TCRdb re-called the reads with MiXCR. The data hold 700,000 to 950,000 distinct CDR3 sequences, with about 30% observed a single time. The ends lost 3 bases at V and 7 bases at J; junction bases unmatched: 13. The germline V gene encodes CDR1 DFQATT and CDR2 SNEGSKA (reference sequence). The CDR3 is made up of 17 amino acids. These data are taken from a study of T cell repertoires in cytomegalovirus infection. Study details: Recently identified HLA-C-restricted CMV epitopes were used, and well-studied HLA-B-restricted CMV epitopes were used as well. An indication of both CMV infection and matching HLA type came from public TCR beta signatures. Study-wide results and limits: CMV-specific TCR beta clonotypes restricted by HLA-C were the ones dominating the ex vivo response.

The material sequenced was cultured CD8+ T cells from PBMCs, taken from culture after CMV antigen stimulation. The chain recombines TRBV20-1 with TRBJ2-7, with 15 nucleotides matching TRBD2. This receptor was identified in a human donor in good health (CMV status not recorded). Some clones in this sample may be carry-over from other donors' samples. The CDR3 coding sequence is TGCAGTGCTAGGGGTTCCGGGACTAGCGGGGGGCCCCTGGAGCAGTACTTC. This encodes CSARGSGTSGGPLEQYF.